A selection of T cell receptor beta chains follows, all from one sample in a study of T cell repertoires in aging, cancer and after chemotherapy. One entry per CDR3 protein, called by TCRdb with MiXCR from the multiplex PCR reads. Of approximately 5,800 distinct CDR3 sequences in the sample, around 41% were seen once. Sequenced: blood. These receptors were taken from a human donor in good health. Each CDR3 is given with its conserved first and last residue. Each record gives: J gene, V gene, D gene, clone size, CDR3 DNA, CDR3 protein. The D gene is left open where the match is weak. Size is stated for part of the rows, as once, few or many counts, or as a class when the clone is expanded.

TRBJ2-1,TRBV12-3/TRBV12-4,.,.,TGTGCCAGCAGCCAGCAACTCGAAGACAGGTGGTTCTTC,CASSQQLEDRWFF
TRBJ2-3,TRBV4-2,.,.,TGTGCCAGCAGCCAAGAACGGAAGGGCACAGATACGCAGTATTTT,CASSQERKGTDTQYF
TRBJ2-1,TRBV11-2,.,few,TGTGCCAGCCAAACAGGGTGGAATGAGCAGTTCTTC,CASQTGWNEQFF
TRBJ2-3,TRBV27,TRBD1,few,TGTGCCACCACGGTGAGACAGGGGTTGAAAGATACGCAGTATTTT,CATTVRQGLKDTQYF
TRBJ2-6,TRBV15,.,large,TGTGCCACCAGCAGAGATCGGGGCTCTGGGGCCAACGTCCTGACTTTC,CATSRDRGSGANVLTF
TRBJ1-1,TRBV19,TRBD1,few,TGTGCCAGTTCAGTAGGGGACAGCCAGGCAGCTTTCTTT,CASSVGDSQAAFF
TRBJ2-7,TRBV6-5,.,once,TGTGCCAGCAGCCCTGGGAGCGGGCGAGGCTACGAGCAGTACTTC,CASSPGSGRGYEQYF
TRBJ2-7,TRBV27,.,few,TGTGCCAGCAGTTTATCGTCAGCCTACGAGCAGTACTTC,CASSLSSAYEQYF
TRBJ1-1,TRBV5-6,.,few,TGTGCCAGCAGCTTTGGGAGAGGCGAAGCTTTCTTT,CASSFGRGEAFF
TRBJ1-5,TRBV5-4,TRBD1,.,TGTGCCAGCAGCTTAGTCCCGGGACAGGCCTATAGCAATCAGCCCCAGCATTTT,CASSLVPGQAYSNQPQHF
TRBJ2-3,TRBV6-4,.,.,TGTGCCAGCAGTGACTCAGCCAGGGGTAGCACAGATACGCAGTATTTT,CASSDSARGSTDTQYF
TRBJ1-6,TRBV19,.,few,TGTGCCAGTACCCGGTCGTCCGAGAATTCACCCCTCCACTTT,CASTRSSENSPLHF
TRBJ2-6,TRBV19,.,medium-sized,TGTGCCAGTAGTACGCCGGGCCAGTTGATCTCTGGGGCCAACGTCCTGACTTTC,CASSTPGQLISGANVLTF
TRBJ1-4,TRBV5-3,TRBD1,once,TGTGCCAGAAGCTTGAAACAGGGGAATGAAAAACTGTTTTTT,CARSLKQGNEKLFF
TRBJ2-5,TRBV10-3,TRBD2,.,TGTGCCATCAGCGAACTAGCGGGGGGGGCAGAGACCCAGTACTTC,CAISELAGGAETQYF
TRBJ2-3,TRBV7-6,.,.,TGTGCCAGCAGCTCGAACGGAGATACGCAGTATTTT,CASSSNGDTQYF
TRBJ2-7,TRBV11-1,.,.,TGTGCCAGCAGCTTAGCAACAGCTGTGTACTTC,CASSLATAVYF
TRBJ2-3,TRBV7-2,.,.,TGTGCCAGCAGCTTAGGTCGGAGGGTTGCAGATACGCAGTATTTT,CASSLGRRVADTQYF
TRBJ1-5,TRBV19,TRBD1,.,TGTGCCAGTAGCAATTTAGGGGAAGCCGGGACAGGGCTAGATCAGCCCCAGCATTTT,CASSNLGEAGTGLDQPQHF
TRBJ1-2,TRBV6-2/TRBV6-3,TRBD1,.,TGTGCCAGCAGGTTTGCTGGACAGGCGGAGGGCTATGGCTACACCTTC,CASRFAGQAEGYGYTF
TRBJ1-2,TRBV7-9,.,.,TGTGCCAGCGCTACAGGGATCTATGGCTACACCTTC,CASATGIYGYTF
TRBJ1-2,TRBV6-5,TRBD1,.,TGTGCCAGCAGTTCCCCCAGAAGGACAGGATCCCACTATGGCTACACCTTC,CASSSPRRTGSHYGYTF
TRBJ2-3,TRBV6-2/TRBV6-3,.,.,TGTGCCAGCAGCCCGGGCCTAGTTTTCTCTAGCACAGATACGCAGTATTTT,CASSPGLVFSSTDTQYF
TRBJ1-5,TRBV6-1,TRBD1,.,TGTGCCAGCAGTGAAGCGGAGGGACAGGGTGGACAGCCCCAGCATTTT,CASSEAEGQGGQPQHF
TRBJ2-5,TRBV29-1,TRBD2,medium-sized,TGCAGCGTTCGGGGGGGACGGGAGACCCAGTACTTC,CSVRGGRETQYF
TRBJ1-5,TRBV6-2/TRBV6-3,.,.,TGTGCCAGCAGTTACTCGAAAAGCAGGGGCAGTTTTGATCAGCCCCAGCATTTT,CASSYSKSRGSFDQPQHF
TRBJ1-2,TRBV4-1,.,.,TGCGCCAGCAGCCAAGATGCCGCCTATGGCTACACCTTC,CASSQDAAYGYTF